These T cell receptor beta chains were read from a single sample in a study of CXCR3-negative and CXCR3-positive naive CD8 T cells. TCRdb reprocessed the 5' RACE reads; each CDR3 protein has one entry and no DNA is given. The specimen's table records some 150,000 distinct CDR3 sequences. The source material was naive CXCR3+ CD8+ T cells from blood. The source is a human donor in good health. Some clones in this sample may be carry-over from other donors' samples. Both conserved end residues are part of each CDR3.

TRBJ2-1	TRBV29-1	CSVDWRGGNEQFF
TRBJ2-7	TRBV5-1	CASSLTSGAYEQYF
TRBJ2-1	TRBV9	CASSIGGQGRNEQFF
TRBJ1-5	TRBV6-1	CASEGGLGNQPQHF
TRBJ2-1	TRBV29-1	CSVERGNEQFF
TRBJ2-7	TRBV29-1	CSVGGTGGGYEQYF
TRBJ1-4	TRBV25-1	CASSGQGFGNEKLFF
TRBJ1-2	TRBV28	CASSYPGDAYGYTF
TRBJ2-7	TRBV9	CASSVASGLEEQYF
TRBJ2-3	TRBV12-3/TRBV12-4	CASSLIRGGTDTQYF
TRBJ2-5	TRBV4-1	CASSQGLAGGPGETQYF
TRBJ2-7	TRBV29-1	CSGTGTGSYEQYF
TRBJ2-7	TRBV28	CASSSTGTGGYEQYF
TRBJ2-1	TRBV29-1	CSVGQHSYNEQFF
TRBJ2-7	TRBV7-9	CASSLGHNTYEQYF
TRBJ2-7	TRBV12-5	CASSLIGQTGALDEQYF
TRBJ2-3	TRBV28	CASSPPGDTQYF
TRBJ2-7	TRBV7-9	CASSKGTSGGSYEQYF
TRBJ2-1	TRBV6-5	CASSETTYIEQFF
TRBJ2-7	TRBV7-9	CASSISTAYEQYF
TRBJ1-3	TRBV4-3	CASSQDPNQGAGYTIYF
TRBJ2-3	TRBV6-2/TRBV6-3	CASSYGAGRTDTQYF
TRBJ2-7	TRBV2	CASSEGTSGPFYEQYF
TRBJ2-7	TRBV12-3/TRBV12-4	CASSLGDTLPEQYF
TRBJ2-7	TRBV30	CAWSPGTSGSYEQYF
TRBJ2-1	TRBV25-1	CASSQFGGFHEQLF
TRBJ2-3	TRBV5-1	CASSLDASATDTQYF
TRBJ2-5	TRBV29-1	CSVEDRTGWGTQYF
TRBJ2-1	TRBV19	CASSQGASSYNEQFF
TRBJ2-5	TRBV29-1	CSVDLETQETQYF
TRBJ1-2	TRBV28	CASSPPTVPYGYTF
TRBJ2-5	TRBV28	CASSPGAETQYF
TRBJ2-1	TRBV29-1	CSVGGGSYNEQFF
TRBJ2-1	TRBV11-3	CASSVDGVATQSNEQFF
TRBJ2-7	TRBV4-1	CASSLQDGYEQYF
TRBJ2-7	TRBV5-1	CASSSNYRVGHYEQYF
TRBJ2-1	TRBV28	CASSLEVPYNEQFF
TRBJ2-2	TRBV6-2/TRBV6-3	CASSDVTGQSTGELFF
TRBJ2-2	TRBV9	CASSELGLLTGELFF
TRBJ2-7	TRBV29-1	CSGVTGREQYF
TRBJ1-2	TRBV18	CASSPAENYGYTF
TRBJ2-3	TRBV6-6	CASSYPAGRSSVTDTQYF
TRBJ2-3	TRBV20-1	CSARDLAGGSPDTQYF
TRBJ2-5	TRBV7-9	CASSLSLIETLYF
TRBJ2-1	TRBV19	CASSIDTSGRYEQFF
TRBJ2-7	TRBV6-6	CASSYSPSFAYEQYF
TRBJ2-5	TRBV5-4	CASSLTGQGMYQETQYF
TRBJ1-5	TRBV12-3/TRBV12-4	CASSRGLEPQHF
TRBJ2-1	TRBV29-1	CSVDSYLSSYNEQFF